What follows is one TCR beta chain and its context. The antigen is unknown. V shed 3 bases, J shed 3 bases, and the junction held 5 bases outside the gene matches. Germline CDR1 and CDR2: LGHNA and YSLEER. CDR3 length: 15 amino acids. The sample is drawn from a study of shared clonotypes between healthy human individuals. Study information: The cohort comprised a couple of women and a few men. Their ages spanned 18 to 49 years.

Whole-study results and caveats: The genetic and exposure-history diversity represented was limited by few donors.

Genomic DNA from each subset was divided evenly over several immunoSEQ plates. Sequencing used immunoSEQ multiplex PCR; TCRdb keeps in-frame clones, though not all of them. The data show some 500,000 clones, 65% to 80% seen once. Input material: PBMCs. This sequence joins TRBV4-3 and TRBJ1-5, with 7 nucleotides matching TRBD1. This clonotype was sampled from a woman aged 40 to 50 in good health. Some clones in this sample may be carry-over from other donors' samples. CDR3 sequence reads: CASSQDRSNNQPQHF. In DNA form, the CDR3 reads TGCGCCAGCAGCCAGGACAGGAGTAACAATCAGCCCCAGCATTTT.